Below are 13 T cell receptor beta chains sequenced from a single sample in a study of CD8+ T cells in alopecia areata. As for treatment: oral pan-JAK inhibitor, 5-10 mg twice daily. Isolated RNA was reverse transcribed into cDNA used as the sequencing template. TCRdb's table, derived via immunoSEQ multiplex PCR, lists solely in-frame clones and lacks some. Of 90,000 to 150,000 clones in the sample, 53% are singletons; the top ten hold approximately 0.46%. The sequenced sample was CD4+ T cells sorted from blood, obtained at week 4, from a patient treated with tofacitinib. The source is a human donor with alopecia areata.

The chain is built from TRBV7-9 and TRBJ2-7, with a weak D call TRBD1 (5 bases). The CDR3 loop spans 14 amino acids. Germline V lookup: CDR1 SEHNR, CDR2 FQNEAQ (reference sequence). V lost 3 bases to trimming and J lost 5 bases, with 14 bases between them. This CDR3 reads CASSFRDSIHEQYF. CDR3 sequence (DNA): TGTGCCAGCAGCTTCCGAGACAGTATTCACGAGCAGTACTTC.

This chain uses TRBV7-2 with TRBJ1-5; D not certain. The CDR3 runs 15 residues. In germline, CDR1 is SGHTA, CDR2 FQGNSA. Deletions cut 7 bases from V and 2 bases from J, with 15 bases between. The CDR3 protein is CASTLTRVGNQPQHF. CDR3 in DNA: TGTGCCAGCACCCTAACGAGGGTTGGCAATCAGCCCCAGCATTTT.

This chain connects TRBV7-6 to TRBJ1-4; D is uncertain. There are 15 residues in the CDR3. Germline-derived CDR1 and CDR2 are SGHVS and FNYEAQ. V lost 1 base, J lost 8 bases, and 14 bases lay in between. The CDR3 spells CASSLGLNTGEKLFF. The CDR3 nucleotides read TGTGCCAGCAGCTTAGGGTTGAACACGGGGGAAAAACTGTTTTTT.

The table lists this clone with a few counts. J is TRBJ2-7 and V is TRBV2; tentative D call: TRBD2 (7 bases). This CDR3 comprises 14 residues. The V and J ends lost 7 bases and 7 bases respectively, with 20 bases between them. The V gene's germline CDR1 is SNHLY and CDR2 FYNNEI. CDR3 DNA sequence: TGTGCCAGCAAGGGGGGCACACAGGGAGGGGAGCAGTACTTC. It codes for CASKGGTQGGEQYF.

The V call is TRBV6-5, the J call TRBJ2-6; unclear D gene. V lost 6 bases, J lost 0 bases, and 3 bases lay in between. The CDR3 runs 13 residues. Germline V lookup: CDR1 MNHEY, CDR2 SVGAGI. The CDR3 nucleotides are TGTGCCAGCAGGGGCTCTGGGGCCAACGTCCTGACTTTC. This codes for CASRGSGANVLTF.

This clone has only one observation. The chain recombines TRBV5-6 with TRBJ2-7; D ambiguous. CDR3 length: 17 residues. Trimming left V 0 bases short and J 0 bases short, with 16 bases between. The germline V gene encodes CDR1 SGHDT and CDR2 YYEEEE. The CDR3 DNA reads as TGTGCCAGCAGCTTGGTGGCGGTGTCGGCGGACTCCTACGAGCAGTACTTC. This gives the protein CASSLVAVSADSYEQYF. Supplemented by reference TRBV5-6 and TRBJ2-7, the full variable domain reads DAGVTQSPTHLIKTRGQQVTLRCSPKSGHDTVSWYQQALGQGPQFIFQYYEEEERQRGNFPDRFSGHQFPNYSSELNVNALLLGDSALYLCASSLVAVSADSYEQYFGPGTRLTVT.

The V gene is TRBV7-2, the J gene TRBJ1-1, with a possible D match to TRBD1 (6 bases). The V gene's germline CDR1 is SGHTA and CDR2 FQGNSA. The CDR3 has 14 amino acids. The ends were cut back, 3 bases at V and 1 base at J, with 9 bases in the middle. The CDR3 DNA sequence: TGTGCCAGCAGCTTTAGACAGGCGAACACTGAAGCTTTCTTT. Protein sequence: CASSFRQANTEAFF.

The CDR3 DNA sequence: TGCGCCAGCATGTACCAAGAGACCCAGTACTTC. Its protein is CASMYQETQYF. The chain links TRBV10-2 to TRBJ2-5; D not resolved. V was cut by 7 bases and J by 0 bases, with 3 bases left in between. The length of the CDR3 is 11 residues. CDR1 WSHSY and CDR2 SAAADI come from the germline V gene.

This clone was picked up a small number of times. The chain is built from TRBV6-6 and TRBJ2-7, with D maybe TRBD2 (5 bases). V was cut by 6 bases and J by 2 bases, with 8 bases left in between. The CDR3 is 12 amino acids. From germline, CDR1 is MNHNY and CDR2 SVGAGI (reference sequence). The CDR3 sequence is CASSGETYEQYF. CDR3 in DNA: TGTGCCAGCAGCGGGGAAACCTACGAGCAGTACTTC.

This sequence joins TRBV9 and TRBJ1-1; D gene unclear. The V gene lost 0 bases and the J gene lost 2 bases, with 5 bases spanning the gap. CDR1 is SGDLS, CDR2 YYNGEE, per germline. The CDR3 totals 13 residues. In DNA form, the CDR3 reads TGTGCCAGCAGCGTAGCAGTCAACACTGAAGCTTTCTTT. It encodes CASSVAVNTEAFF.

The chain recombines TRBV18 with TRBJ2-7; a weak D match, TRBD1 (5 bases). The germline V gene has CDR1 KGHSH and CDR2 LQKENI. V was shortened by 3 bases and J by 7 bases, with 16 bases between the two germline ends. The CDR3 loop spans 14 amino acids. CDR3 nucleotides: TGTGCCAGCTCACCCGCGACAAGGGGTGGGGAGCAGTACTTC. It yields the protein CASSPATRGGEQYF.

The chain employs TRBV2 and TRBJ2-3; possible D gene TRBD2, 6 bases. This CDR3 comprises 14 residues. The germline V gene has CDR1 SNHLY and CDR2 FYNNEI. V was shortened by 4 bases and J by 0 bases, with 8 bases between the two germline ends. The CDR3 DNA sequence: TGTGCCAGCAGTGTAGGGAGGAGCACAGATACGCAGTATTTT. Its protein product is CASSVGRSTDTQYF.

The V call is TRBV30, the J call TRBJ1-4; 7 bases are a match to TRBD1. The CDR3 has 18 residues. Looked up from germline, CDR1 is GTSNPN and CDR2 is SVGIG (reference sequence). The CDR3 nucleotides read TGTGCTCAAGACAGGGCAGGGCGAAATTCGTTAGGAAATGAAAAACTGTTTTTT. It codes for CAQDRAGRNSLGNEKLFF.